The rows below give T cell receptor beta chains drawn from one sample of a study of blood T cell repertoires in COVID-19. Here immunoSEQ multiplex PCR was the method, and the copy in TCRdb shows in-frame clones only, minus some. The sample yields 150,000 to 200,000 clones, approximately 80% seen once. The sequenced sample consisted of PBMCs or T cells enriched from blood (not recorded which). The receptor set was obtained from a man between 60 and 75 years old who had been exposed to COVID-19. CDR3s leave out the opening cysteine and the closing phenylalanine or tryptophan. Each record gives: D gene, J gene, V gene, CDR3 protein. The D gene is left open where the match is weak.

NA,TRBJ2-1,TRBV6-5,ASSPSYEQF
NA,TRBJ1-1,TRBV6-5,ASSSPPRGNTEAF
NA,TRBJ2-7,TRBV28,ASIGGMRSEQY
TRBD2,TRBJ2-1,TRBV11-3,ASSSSTSGYYNEQF
NA,TRBJ1-3,TRBV6-5,ASSYAEHSGNTIY
NA,TRBJ1-1,TRBV6-5,ASSYYGTPNTEAF
NA,TRBJ2-5,TRBV24-1,ATSDYPGIQETQY
NA,TRBJ1-3,TRBV5-1,ASSLTGFGNTIY
TRBD1,TRBJ1-1,TRBV28,ASRTGVNTEAF
TRBD1,TRBJ2-1,TRBV19,ASSIVGQGNNEQF
TRBD2,TRBJ2-7,TRBV6-5,ASSPGTRGREQY
NA,TRBJ2-2,TRBV7-2,ASKSGLQDRELF
TRBD1,TRBJ1-3,TRBV19,ASRDNRGRNTIY
NA,TRBJ2-7,TRBV20-1,SASVTDILSSYEQY
TRBD1,TRBJ1-1,TRBV14,ASSLRTGMNTEAF
TRBD2,TRBJ2-7,TRBV9,ASSPPGAGAYEQY
TRBD1,TRBJ1-1,TRBV5-6,ASSFWTGPNTEAF
NA,TRBJ1-2,TRBV7-9,ASTPPTDSGYT
NA,TRBJ2-2,TRBV30,AWRGYSGTRNTGELF
NA,TRBJ2-1,TRBV29-1,SVPDGISSYNEQF
NA,TRBJ2-7,TRBV3-1/TRBV3-2,ASSQDVLAQQY
NA,TRBJ2-1,TRBV4-1,ASSPTGGLYNEQF
TRBD2,TRBJ2-5,TRBV7-9,ASGKKLAGVRETQY
NA,TRBJ2-7,TRBV5-4,ASSLGEGVTYEQY